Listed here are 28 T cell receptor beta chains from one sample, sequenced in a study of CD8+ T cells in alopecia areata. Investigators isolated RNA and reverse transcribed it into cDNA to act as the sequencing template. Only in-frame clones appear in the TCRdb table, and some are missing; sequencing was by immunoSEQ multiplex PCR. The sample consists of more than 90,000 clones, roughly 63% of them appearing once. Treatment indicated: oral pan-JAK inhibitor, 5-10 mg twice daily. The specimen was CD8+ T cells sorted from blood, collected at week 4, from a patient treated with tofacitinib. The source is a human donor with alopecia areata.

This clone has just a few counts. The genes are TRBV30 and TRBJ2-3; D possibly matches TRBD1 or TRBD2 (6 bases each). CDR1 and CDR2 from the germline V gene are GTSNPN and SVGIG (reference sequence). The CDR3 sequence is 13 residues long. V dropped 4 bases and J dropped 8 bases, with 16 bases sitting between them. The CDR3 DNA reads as TGTGCCTGGACCGGGGGCCCGGAGGCTACGCAGTATTTT. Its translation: CAWTGGPEATQYF.

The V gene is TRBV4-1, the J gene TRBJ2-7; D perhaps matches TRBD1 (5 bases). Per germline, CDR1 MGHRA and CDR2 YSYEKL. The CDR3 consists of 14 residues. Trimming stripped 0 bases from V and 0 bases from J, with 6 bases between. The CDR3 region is CASSQEDTSYEQYF. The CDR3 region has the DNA TGCGCCAGCAGCCAAGAGGACACCTCCTACGAGCAGTACTTC.

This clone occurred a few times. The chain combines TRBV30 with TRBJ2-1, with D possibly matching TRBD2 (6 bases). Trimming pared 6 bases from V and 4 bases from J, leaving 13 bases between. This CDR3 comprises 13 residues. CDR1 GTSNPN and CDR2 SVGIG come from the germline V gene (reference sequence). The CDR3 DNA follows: TGTGCCTGTTTGGAGGGTGGGTACAATGAGCAGTTCTTC. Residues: CACLEGGYNEQFF.

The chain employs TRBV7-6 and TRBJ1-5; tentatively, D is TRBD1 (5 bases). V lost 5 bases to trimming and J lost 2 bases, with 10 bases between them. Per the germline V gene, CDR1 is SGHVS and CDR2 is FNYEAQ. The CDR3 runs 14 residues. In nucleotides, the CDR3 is TGTGCCAGCAGCCTCGGGGGTGGCAATCAGCCCCAGCATTTT. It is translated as CASSLGGGNQPQHF.

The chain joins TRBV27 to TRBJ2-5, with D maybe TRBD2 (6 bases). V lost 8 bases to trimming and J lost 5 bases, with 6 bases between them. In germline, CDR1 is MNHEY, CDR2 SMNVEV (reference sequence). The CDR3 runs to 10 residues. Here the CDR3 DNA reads TGTGCCAGCGGGGGGGAGACCCAGTACTTC. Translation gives CASGGETQYF.

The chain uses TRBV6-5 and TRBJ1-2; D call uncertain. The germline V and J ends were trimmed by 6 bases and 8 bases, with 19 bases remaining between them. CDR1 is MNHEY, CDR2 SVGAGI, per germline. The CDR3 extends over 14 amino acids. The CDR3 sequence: CASSARRIPWGYTF. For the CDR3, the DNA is TGTGCCAGCAGCGCCCGACGGATCCCTTGGGGCTACACCTTC.

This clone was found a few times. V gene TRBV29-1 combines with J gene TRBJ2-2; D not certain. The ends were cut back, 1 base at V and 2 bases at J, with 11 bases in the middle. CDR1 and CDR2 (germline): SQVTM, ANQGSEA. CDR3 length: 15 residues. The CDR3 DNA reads TGCAGCGTTGAAGTGGACCCCCCAAACACCGGGGAGCTGTTTTTT. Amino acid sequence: CSVEVDPPNTGELFF.

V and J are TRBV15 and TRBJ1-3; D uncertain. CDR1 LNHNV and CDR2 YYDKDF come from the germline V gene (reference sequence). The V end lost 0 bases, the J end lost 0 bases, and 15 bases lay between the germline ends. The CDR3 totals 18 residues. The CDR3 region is CATSRDSRLTFSGNTIYF. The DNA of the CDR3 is TGTGCCACCAGCAGAGACAGCCGTCTAACGTTCTCTGGAAACACCATATATTTT.

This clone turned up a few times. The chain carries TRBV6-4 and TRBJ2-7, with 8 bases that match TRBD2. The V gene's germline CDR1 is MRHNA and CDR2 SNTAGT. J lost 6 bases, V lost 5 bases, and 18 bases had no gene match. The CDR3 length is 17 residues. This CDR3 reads CASSLIPPGTRYGEQYF. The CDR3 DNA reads TGTGCCAGCAGTTTGATCCCTCCCGGGACTAGGTATGGCGAGCAGTACTTC.

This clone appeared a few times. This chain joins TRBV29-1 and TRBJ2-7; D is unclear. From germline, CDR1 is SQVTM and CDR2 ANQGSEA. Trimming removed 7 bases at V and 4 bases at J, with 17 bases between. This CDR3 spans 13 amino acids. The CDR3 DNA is TGCAGCGCCGAGGCCGGGTACGGATACGAGCAGTACTTC. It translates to CSAEAGYGYEQYF.

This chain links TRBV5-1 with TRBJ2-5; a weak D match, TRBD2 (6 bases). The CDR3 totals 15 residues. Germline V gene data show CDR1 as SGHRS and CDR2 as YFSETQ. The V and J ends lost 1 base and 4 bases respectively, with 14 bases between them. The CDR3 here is CASSLMISGSETQYF. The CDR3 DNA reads TGCGCCAGCAGCTTGATGATTAGCGGATCAGAGACCCAGTACTTC. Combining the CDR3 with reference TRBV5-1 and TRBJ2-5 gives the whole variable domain KAGVTQTPRYLIKTRGQQVTLSCSPISGHRSVSWYQQTPGQGLQFLFEYFSETQRNKGNFPGRFSGRQFSNSRSEMNVSTLELGDSALYLCASSLMISGSETQYFGPGTRLLVL.

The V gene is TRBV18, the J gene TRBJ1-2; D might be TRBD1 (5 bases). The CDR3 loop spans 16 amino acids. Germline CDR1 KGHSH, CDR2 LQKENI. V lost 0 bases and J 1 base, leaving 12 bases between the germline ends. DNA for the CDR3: TGTGCCAGCTCACCACCTTTAGTGACAGATAACTATGGCTACACCTTC. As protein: CASSPPLVTDNYGYTF.

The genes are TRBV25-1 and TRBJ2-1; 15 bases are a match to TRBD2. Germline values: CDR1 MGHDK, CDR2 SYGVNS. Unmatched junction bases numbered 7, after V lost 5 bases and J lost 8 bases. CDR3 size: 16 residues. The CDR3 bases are TGTGCCAGCAGTCCTTGGACTAGCGGGGGGGCGGATGAGCAGTTCTTC. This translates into CASSPWTSGGADEQFF.

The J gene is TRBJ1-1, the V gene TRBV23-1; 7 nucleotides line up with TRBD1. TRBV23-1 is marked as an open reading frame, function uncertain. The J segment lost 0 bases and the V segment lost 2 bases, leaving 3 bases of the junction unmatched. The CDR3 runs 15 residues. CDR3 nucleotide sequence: TGCGCCAGCAGTCAAACGGGACAGCTGAACACTGAAGCTTTCTTT. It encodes CASSQTGQLNTEAFF.

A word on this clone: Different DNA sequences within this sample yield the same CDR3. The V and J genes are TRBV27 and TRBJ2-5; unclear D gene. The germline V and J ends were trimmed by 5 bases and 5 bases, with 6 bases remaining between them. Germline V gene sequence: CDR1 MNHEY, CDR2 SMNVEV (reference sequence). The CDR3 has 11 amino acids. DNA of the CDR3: TGTGCCAGCAGTCTTGGGGAGACCCAGTACTTC. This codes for CASSLGETQYF.

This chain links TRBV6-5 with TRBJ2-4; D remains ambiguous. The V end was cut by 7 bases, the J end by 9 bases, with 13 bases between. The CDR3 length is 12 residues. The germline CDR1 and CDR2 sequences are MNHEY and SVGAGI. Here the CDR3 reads CASMDGMSIQYF. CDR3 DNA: TGTGCCAGCATGGATGGGATGAGCATTCAGTACTTC.

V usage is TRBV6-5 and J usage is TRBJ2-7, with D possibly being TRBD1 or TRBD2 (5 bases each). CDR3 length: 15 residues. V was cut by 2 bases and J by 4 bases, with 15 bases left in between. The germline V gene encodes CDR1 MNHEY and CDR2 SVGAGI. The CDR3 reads CASSYGAGDYYEQYF. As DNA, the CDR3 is TGTGCCAGCAGTTACGGGGCGGGTGACTATTACGAGCAGTACTTC.

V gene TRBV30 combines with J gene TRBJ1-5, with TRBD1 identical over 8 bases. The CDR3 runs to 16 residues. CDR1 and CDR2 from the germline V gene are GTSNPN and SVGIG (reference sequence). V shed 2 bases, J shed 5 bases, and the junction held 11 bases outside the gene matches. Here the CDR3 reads CAWSPSPGTGHQPQHF. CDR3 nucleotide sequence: TGTGCCTGGAGTCCCTCGCCCGGGACAGGACATCAGCCCCAGCATTTT.

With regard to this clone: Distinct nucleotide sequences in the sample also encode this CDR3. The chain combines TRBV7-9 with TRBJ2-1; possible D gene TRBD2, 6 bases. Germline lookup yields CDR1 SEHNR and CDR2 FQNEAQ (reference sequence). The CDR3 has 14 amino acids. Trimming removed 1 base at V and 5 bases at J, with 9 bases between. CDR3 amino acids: CASSLVAGHNEQFF. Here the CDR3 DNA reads TGTGCCAGCAGCTTAGTTGCGGGACACAATGAGCAGTTCTTC.

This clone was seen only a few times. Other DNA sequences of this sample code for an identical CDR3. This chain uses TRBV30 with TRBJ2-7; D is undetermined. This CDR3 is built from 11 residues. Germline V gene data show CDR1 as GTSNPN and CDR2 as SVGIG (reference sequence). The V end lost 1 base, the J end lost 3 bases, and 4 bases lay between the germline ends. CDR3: CAWSEVYEQYF. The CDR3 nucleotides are TGTGCCTGGAGTGAAGTCTACGAGCAGTACTTC.

CDR3 sequence: CASSFGTGRGQPQHF. The CDR3 bases are TGTGCCAGCAGTTTCGGGACGGGTAGAGGTCAGCCCCAGCATTTT. V usage is TRBV6-5 and J usage is TRBJ1-5; D perhaps matches TRBD1 (5 bases). Per the germline V gene, CDR1 is MNHEY and CDR2 is SVGAGI. The V and J ends lost 4 bases and 6 bases respectively, with 16 bases between them. This CDR3 has 15 amino acids.

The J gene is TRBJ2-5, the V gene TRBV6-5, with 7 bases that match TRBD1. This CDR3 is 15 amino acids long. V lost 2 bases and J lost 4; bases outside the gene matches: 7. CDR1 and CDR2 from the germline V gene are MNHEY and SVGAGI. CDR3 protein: CASSYLQGLGETQYF. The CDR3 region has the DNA TGTGCCAGCAGTTACCTACAGGGGTTAGGAGAGACCCAGTACTTC.

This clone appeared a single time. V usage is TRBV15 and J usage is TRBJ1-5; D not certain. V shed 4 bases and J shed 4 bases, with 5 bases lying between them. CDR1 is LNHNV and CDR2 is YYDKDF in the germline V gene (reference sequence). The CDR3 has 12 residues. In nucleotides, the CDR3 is TGTGCCACCAGCACGCTAAATCAGCCCCAGCATTTT. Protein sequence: CATSTLNQPQHF. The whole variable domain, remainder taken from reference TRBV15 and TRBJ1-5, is DAMVIQNPRYQVTQFGKPVTLSCSQTLNHNVMYWYQQKSSQAPKLLFHYYDKDFNNEADTPDNFQSRRPNTSFCFLDIRSPGLGDTAMYLCATSTLNQPQHFGDGTRLSIL.

CDR3 protein: CASSILPGQDIQYF. The CDR3 region has the DNA TGTGCCAGCAGCATACTCCCGGGACAGGACATTCAGTACTTC. The chain couples TRBV7-3 to TRBJ2-4; 8 bases are shared with TRBD1. The CDR3 sequence is 14 residues long. With V trimmed by 5 bases and J by 8 bases, 8 bases remained unmatched. Per the germline V gene, CDR1 is SGHTA and CDR2 is FQGTGA.

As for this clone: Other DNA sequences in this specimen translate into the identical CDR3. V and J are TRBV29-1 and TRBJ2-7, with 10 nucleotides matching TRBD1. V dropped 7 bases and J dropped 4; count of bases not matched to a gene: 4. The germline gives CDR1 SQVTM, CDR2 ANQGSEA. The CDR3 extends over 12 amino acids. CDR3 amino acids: CSARDRGYEQYF. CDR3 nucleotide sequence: TGCAGCGCTCGGGACAGGGGTTACGAGCAGTACTTC.

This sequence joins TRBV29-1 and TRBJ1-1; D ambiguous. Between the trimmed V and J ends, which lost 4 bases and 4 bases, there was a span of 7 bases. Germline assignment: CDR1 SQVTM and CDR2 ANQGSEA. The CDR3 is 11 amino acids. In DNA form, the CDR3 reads TGCAGCGTTGGTTTCAGCACTGAAGCTTTCTTT. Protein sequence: CSVGFSTEAFF.

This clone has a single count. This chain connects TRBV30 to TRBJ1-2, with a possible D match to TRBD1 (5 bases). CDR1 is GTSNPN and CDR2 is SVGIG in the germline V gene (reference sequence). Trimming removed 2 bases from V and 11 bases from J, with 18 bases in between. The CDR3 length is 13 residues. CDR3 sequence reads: CAWSTLGGPSYTF. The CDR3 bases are TGTGCCTGGAGTACATTGGGGGGACCTTCATACACCTTC.

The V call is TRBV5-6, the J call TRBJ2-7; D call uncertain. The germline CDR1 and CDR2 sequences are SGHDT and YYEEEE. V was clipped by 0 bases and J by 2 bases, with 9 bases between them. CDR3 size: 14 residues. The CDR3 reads CASSLGSLPYEQYF. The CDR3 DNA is TGTGCCAGCAGCTTGGGGTCCTTACCCTACGAGCAGTACTTC.